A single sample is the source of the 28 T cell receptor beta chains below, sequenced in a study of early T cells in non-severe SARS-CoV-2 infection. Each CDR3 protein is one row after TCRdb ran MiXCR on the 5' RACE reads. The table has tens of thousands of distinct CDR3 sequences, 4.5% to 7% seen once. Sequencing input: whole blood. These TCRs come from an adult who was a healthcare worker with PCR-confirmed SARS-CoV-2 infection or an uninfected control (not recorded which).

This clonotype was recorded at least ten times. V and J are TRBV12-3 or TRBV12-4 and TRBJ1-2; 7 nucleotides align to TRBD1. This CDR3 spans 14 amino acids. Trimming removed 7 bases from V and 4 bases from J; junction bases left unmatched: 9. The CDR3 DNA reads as TGTGCCAGCACCAGTCGACAGGGCAGCTATGGCTACACCTTC. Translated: CASTSRQGSYGYTF.

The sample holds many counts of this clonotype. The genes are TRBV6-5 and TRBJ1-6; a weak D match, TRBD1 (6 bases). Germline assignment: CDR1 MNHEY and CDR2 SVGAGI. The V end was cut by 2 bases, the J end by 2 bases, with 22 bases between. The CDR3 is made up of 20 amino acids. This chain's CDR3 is CASSYGLLKRGLAYNSPLHF. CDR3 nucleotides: TGTGCCAGCAGTTACGGCTTACTAAAGCGGGGGCTTGCCTATAATTCACCCCTCCACTTT.

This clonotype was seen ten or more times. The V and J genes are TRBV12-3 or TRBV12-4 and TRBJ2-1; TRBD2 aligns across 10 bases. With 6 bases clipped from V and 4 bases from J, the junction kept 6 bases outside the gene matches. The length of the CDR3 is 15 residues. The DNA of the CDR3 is TGTGCCAGCAGAAAACTAGCGGGACCATACAATGAGCAGTTCTTC. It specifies CASRKLAGPYNEQFF.

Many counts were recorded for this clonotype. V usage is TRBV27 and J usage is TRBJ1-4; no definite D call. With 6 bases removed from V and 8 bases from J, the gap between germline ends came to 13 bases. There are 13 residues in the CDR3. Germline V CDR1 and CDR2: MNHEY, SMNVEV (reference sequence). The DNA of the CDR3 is TGTGCCAGCAGGGGATTATTACGCGAAAAACTGTTTTTT. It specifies CASRGLLREKLFF.

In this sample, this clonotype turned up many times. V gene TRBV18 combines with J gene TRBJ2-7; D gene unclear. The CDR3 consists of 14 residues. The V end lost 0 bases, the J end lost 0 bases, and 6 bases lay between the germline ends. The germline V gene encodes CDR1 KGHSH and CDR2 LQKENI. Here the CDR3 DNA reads TGTGCCAGCTCACCACCCCAGAGCTCCTACGAGCAGTACTTC. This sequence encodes CASSPPQSSYEQYF.

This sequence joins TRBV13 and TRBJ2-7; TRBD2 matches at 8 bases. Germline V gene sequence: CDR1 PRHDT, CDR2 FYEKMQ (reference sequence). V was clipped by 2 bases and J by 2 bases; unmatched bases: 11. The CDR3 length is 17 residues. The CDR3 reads CASSLRRTMGLAYEQYF. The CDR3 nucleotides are TGTGCCAGCAGCTTAAGAAGGACGATGGGACTAGCCTACGAGCAGTACTTC.

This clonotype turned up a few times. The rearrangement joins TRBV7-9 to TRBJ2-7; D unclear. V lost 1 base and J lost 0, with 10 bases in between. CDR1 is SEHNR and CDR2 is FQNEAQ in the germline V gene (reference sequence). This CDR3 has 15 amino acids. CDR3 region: CASSLVGVRSYEQYF. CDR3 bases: TGTGCCAGCAGCTTAGTTGGGGTCCGCTCCTACGAGCAGTACTTC.

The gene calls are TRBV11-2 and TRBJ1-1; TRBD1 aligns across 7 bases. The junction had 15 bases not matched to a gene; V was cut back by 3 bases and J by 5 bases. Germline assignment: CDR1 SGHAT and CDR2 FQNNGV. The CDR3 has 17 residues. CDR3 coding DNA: TGTGCCAGCAGCTTCCCCTCGCTGGGAAGGGGGCGTACTGAAGCTTTCTTT. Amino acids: CASSFPSLGRGRTEAFF.

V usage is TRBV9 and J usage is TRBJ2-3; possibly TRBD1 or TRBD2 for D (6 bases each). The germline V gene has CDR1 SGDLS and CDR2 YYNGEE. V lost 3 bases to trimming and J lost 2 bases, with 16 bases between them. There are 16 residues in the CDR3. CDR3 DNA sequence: TGTGCCAGCAGCGGAGGGGGAGGAGCGGCCACAGATACGCAGTATTTT. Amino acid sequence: CASSGGGGAATDTQYF.

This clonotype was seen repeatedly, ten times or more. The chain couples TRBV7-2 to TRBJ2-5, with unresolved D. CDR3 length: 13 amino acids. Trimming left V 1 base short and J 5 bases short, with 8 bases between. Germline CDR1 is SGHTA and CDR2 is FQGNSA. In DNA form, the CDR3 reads TGTGCCAGCAGCTTAGTAGTGATGGAGACCCAGTACTTC. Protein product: CASSLVVMETQYF. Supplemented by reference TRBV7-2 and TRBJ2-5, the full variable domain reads GAGVSQSPSNKVTEKGKDVELRCDPISGHTALYWYRQSLGQGLEFLIYFQGNSAPDKSGLPSDRFSAERTGGSVSTLTIQRTQQEDSAVYLCASSLVVMETQYFGPGTRLLVL.

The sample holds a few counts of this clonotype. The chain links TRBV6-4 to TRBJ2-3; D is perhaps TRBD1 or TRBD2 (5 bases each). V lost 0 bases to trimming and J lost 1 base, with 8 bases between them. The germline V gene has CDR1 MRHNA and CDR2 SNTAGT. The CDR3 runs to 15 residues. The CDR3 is CASSDSRGGTDTQYF. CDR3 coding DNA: TGTGCCAGCAGTGACTCTAGGGGAGGCACAGATACGCAGTATTTT.

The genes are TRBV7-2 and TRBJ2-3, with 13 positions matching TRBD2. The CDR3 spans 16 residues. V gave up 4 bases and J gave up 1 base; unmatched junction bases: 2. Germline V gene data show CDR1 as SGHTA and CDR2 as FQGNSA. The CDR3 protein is CASSSGLAGRTDTQYF. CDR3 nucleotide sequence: TGTGCCAGCAGCTCGGGACTAGCGGGACGCACAGATACGCAGTATTTT.

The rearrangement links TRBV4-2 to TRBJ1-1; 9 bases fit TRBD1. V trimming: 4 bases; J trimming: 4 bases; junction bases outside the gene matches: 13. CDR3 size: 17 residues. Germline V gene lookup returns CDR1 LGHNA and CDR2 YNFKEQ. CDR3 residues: CASSRSGTGTLSTEAFF. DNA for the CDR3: TGTGCCAGCAGCCGGTCCGGGACAGGGACCCTGAGCACTGAAGCTTTCTTT.

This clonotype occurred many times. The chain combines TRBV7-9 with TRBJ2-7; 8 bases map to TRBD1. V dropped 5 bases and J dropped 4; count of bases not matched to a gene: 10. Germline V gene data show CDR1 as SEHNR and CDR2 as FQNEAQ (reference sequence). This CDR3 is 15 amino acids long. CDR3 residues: CASSDRTGKEYEQYF. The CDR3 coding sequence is TGTGCCAGCAGCGATCGGACAGGGAAGGAATACGAGCAGTACTTC.

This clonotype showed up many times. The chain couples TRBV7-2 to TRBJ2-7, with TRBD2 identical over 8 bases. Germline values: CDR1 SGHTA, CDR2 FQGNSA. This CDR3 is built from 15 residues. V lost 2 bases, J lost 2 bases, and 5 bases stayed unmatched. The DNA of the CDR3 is TGTGCCAGCAGCTTACTAGCGGGTACCGCCTACGAGCAGTACTTC. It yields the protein CASSLLAGTAYEQYF. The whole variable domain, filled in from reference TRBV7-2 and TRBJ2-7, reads GAGVSQSPSNKVTEKGKDVELRCDPISGHTALYWYRQSLGQGLEFLIYFQGNSAPDKSGLPSDRFSAERTGGSVSTLTIQRTQQEDSAVYLCASSLLAGTAYEQYFGPGTRLTVT.

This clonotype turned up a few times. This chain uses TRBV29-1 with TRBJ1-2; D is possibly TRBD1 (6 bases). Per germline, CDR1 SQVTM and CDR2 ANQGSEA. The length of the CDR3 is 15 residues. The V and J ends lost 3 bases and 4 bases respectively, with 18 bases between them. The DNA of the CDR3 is TGCAGCGTTGATTTGACCGGGACAACGCCCTATGGCTACACCTTC. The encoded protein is CSVDLTGTTPYGYTF.

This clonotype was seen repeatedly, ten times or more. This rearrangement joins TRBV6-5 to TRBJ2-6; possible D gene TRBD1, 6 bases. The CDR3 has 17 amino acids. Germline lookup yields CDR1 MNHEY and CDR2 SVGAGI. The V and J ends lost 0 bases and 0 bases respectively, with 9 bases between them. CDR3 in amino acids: CASSYSGQRSGANVLTF. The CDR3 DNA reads TGTGCCAGCAGTTACTCTGGACAGCGCTCTGGGGCCAACGTCCTGACTTTC.

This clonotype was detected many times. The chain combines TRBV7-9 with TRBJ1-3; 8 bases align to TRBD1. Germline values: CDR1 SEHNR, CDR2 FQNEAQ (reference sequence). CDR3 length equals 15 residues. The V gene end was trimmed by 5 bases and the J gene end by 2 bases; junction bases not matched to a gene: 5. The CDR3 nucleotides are TGTGCCAGCAGCCCAGGGGGCCAAGCTGGAAACACCATATATTTT. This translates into CASSPGGQAGNTIYF.

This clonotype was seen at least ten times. CDR3 loop: CASSFYGYTF. CDR3 coding DNA: TGTGCCAGCAGTTTTTATGGCTACACCTTC. V gene TRBV12-3 or TRBV12-4 combines with J gene TRBJ1-2, with D hard to call. CDR3 length: 10 residues. Trimming left V 3 bases short and J 5 bases short, with 1 base between.

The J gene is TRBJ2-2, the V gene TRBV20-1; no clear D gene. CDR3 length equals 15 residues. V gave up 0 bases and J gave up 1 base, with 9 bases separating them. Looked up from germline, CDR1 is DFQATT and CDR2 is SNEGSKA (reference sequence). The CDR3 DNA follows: TGCAGTGCTAGAGATCGCAGGAAGAACACCGGGGAGCTGTTTTTT. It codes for CSARDRRKNTGELFF.

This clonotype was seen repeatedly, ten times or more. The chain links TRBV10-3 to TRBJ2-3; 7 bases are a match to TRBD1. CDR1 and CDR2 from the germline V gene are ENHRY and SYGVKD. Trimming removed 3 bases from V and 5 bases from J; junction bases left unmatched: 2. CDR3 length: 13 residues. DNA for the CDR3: TGTGCCATCAGTGATAGGGGGCAAGATACGCAGTATTTT. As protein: CAISDRGQDTQYF.

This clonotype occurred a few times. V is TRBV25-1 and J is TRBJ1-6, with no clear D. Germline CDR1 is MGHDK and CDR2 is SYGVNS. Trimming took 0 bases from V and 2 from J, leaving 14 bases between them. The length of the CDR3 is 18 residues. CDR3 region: CASSEYLDKVAYNSPLHF. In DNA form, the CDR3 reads TGTGCCAGCAGTGAATATCTAGACAAAGTGGCCTATAATTCACCCCTCCACTTT.

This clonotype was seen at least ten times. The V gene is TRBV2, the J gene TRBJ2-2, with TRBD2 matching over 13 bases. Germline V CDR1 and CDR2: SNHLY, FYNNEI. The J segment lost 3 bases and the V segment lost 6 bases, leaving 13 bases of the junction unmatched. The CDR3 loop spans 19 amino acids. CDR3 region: CASRNRTSGGINYTGELFF. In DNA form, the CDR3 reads TGTGCCAGCAGGAACCGGACTAGCGGGGGAATAAATTACACCGGGGAGCTGTTTTTT.

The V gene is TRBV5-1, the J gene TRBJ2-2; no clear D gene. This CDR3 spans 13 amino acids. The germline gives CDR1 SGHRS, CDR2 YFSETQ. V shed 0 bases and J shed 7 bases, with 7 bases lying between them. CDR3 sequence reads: CASSLEGNGELFF. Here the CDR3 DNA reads TGCGCCAGCAGCTTGGAAGGGAACGGGGAGCTGTTTTTT.

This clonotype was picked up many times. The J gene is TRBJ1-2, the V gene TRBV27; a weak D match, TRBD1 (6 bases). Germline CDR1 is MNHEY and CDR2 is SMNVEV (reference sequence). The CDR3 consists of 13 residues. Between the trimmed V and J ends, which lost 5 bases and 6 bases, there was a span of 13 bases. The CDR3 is CASSRQARHGYTF. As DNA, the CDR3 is TGTGCCAGCAGTCGACAGGCCCGTCATGGCTACACCTTC.

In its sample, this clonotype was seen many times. CDR3 sequence: CASSSVSNQPQHF. Written as DNA, the CDR3 is TGTGCCAGCAGCTCCGTTAGCAATCAGCCCCAGCATTTT. The rearrangement links TRBV12-3 or TRBV12-4 to TRBJ1-5; unclear D gene. Trimming left V 6 bases short and J 0 bases short, with 6 bases between. The CDR3 loop spans 13 amino acids.

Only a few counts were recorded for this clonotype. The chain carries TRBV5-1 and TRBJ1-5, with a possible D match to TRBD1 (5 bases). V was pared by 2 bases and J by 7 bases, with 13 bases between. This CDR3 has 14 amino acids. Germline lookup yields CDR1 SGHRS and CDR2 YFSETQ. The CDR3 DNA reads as TGCGCCAGCAGCTTAGAGTCGGAGGGGCAGCCCCAGCATTTT. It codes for CASSLESEGQPQHF.

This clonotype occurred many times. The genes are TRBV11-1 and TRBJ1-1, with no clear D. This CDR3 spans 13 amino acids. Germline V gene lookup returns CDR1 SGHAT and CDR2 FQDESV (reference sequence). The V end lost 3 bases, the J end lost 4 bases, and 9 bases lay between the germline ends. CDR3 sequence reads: CASSLYRVTEAFF. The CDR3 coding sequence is TGTGCCAGCAGCTTGTACCGGGTCACTGAAGCTTTCTTT.